One and the same sample provided the 17 T cell receptor beta chains below, sequenced in a study of T cell responses to AZD1222 COVID-19 vaccine. Measured with immunoSEQ multiplex PCR; TCRdb has only the in-frame clones, and not every one. The data contain approximately 80,000 clones, approximately 85% of them singletons. This specimen was peripheral blood, taken 28 days after the second AZD1222 dose. The receptors were sampled from an adult who received the AZD1222 COVID-19 vaccine.

V usage is TRBV7-9 and J usage is TRBJ1-3; D possibly corresponds to TRBD1 (6 bases). Germline V gene sequence: CDR1 SEHNR, CDR2 FQNEAQ (reference sequence). The CDR3 is made up of 16 amino acids. Trimming took 7 bases from V and 4 from J, leaving 20 bases between them. As DNA, the CDR3 is TGTGCCAGCACACAGGGCGTGACAGTACACGGAAACACCATATATTTT. Its translation is CASTQGVTVHGNTIYF.

V and J are TRBV3-1 (or the pseudogene TRBV3-2) and TRBJ2-7, with a tentative D call TRBD1 (5 bases). V was clipped by 1 base and J by 2 bases, with 12 bases between them. The germline V gene encodes CDR1 LGHDT and CDR2 YNNKEL (reference sequence). This CDR3 has 15 amino acids. CDR3 amino acids: CASSQGPGPPYEQYF. The CDR3 nucleotides are TGTGCCAGCAGCCAAGGTCCAGGGCCCCCCTACGAGCAGTACTTC.

The chain carries TRBV4-3 and TRBJ1-6, with D hard to call. This CDR3 has 16 amino acids. Between the trimmed V and J ends, which lost 4 bases and 0 bases, there was a span of 10 bases. Germline CDR1 and CDR2: LGHNA and YSLEER. CDR3 sequence (DNA): TGCGCCAGCAGCCTCCAACCGAGCTCCTATAATTCACCCCTCCACTTT. The encoded protein is CASSLQPSSYNSPLHF.

V is TRBV9 and J is TRBJ1-4; 7 nucleotides align to TRBD1. J gave up 4 bases and V 3 bases, and 6 bases lay outside the gene matches. Germline loops: CDR1 SGDLS, CDR2 YYNGEE. The CDR3 totals 15 residues. CDR3: CASSDRQGFNEKLFF. As DNA, the CDR3 is TGTGCCAGCAGCGACCGACAGGGTTTTAATGAAAAACTGTTTTTT.

This chain links TRBV28 with TRBJ2-2, with a weak D call TRBD1 (5 bases). This CDR3 comprises 12 residues. The V and J ends lost 5 bases and 12 bases respectively, with 13 bases between them. Germline V gene data show CDR1 as MDHEN and CDR2 as SYDVKM. CDR3 in DNA: TGTGCCAGCAGTGGCCAGGCAGGGCAGCTGTTTTTT. Translated, it gives CASSGQAGQLFF.

The rearrangement links TRBV3-1 (or the pseudogene TRBV3-2) to TRBJ1-2, with D unresolved. V gave up 0 bases and J gave up 4 bases, with 9 bases separating them. The CDR3 consists of 14 residues. Germline V CDR1 and CDR2: LGHDT, YNNKEL (reference sequence). Here the CDR3 reads CASSQDRHSYGYTF. The CDR3 nucleotides are TGTGCCAGCAGCCAAGATCGGCACTCCTATGGCTACACCTTC.

This chain connects TRBV5-1 to TRBJ1-2; the match to TRBD1 covers 8 bases. The germline V gene encodes CDR1 SGHRS and CDR2 YFSETQ. The CDR3 loop spans 14 amino acids. Trimming removed 0 bases from V and 9 bases from J; junction bases left unmatched: 7. The CDR3 DNA reads TGCGCCAGCAGCTTGGAGACAGGGGTTTCAAGCTACACCTTC. It translates to CASSLETGVSSYTF.

This rearrangement joins TRBV9 to TRBJ2-7; 7 nucleotides match TRBD1. CDR1 SGDLS and CDR2 YYNGEE come from the germline V gene. V shed 3 bases, J shed 0 bases, and the junction held 6 bases outside the gene matches. CDR3 length equals 15 residues. In nucleotides, the CDR3 is TGTGCCAGCAGCGGGACAGGTCTGAGCTCCTACGAGCAGTACTTC. Its translation: CASSGTGLSSYEQYF.

This clone showed up just a few times. The chain is built from TRBV9 and TRBJ1-6, with D maybe TRBD1 (6 bases). The CDR3 spans 12 residues. Germline-derived CDR1 and CDR2 are SGDLS and YYNGEE. Trimming stripped 6 bases from V and 9 bases from J, with 10 bases between. CDR3 protein: CASTKGGSPLHF. DNA for the CDR3: TGTGCCAGCACCAAAGGGGGTTCACCCCTCCACTTT.

The rearrangement links TRBV5-5 to TRBJ1-1, with D unclear. Germline CDR1 and CDR2: SGHKS and YYEKEE (reference sequence). There are 13 residues in the CDR3. V lost 1 base and J lost 5, with 9 bases in between. CDR3 DNA: TGTGCCAGCAGCTTGTCTACGGGAACTGAAGCTTTCTTT. It encodes CASSLSTGTEAFF.

This clone has just a few counts. This chain connects TRBV28 to TRBJ2-1; D might be TRBD1 (6 bases). This CDR3 comprises 14 residues. Germline V gives CDR1 MDHEN, CDR2 SYDVKM. The V end lost 5 bases, the J end lost 7 bases, and 15 bases lay between the germline ends. CDR3 nucleotides: TGTGCCAGCAGTCGGCAGGGGCGGGTTAATGAGCAGTTCTTC. Translation gives CASSRQGRVNEQFF.

V and J are TRBV2 and TRBJ1-3; a weak D match, TRBD1 (6 bases). CDR1 is SNHLY, CDR2 FYNNEI, per germline. The CDR3 is 14 residues long. The V end lost 10 bases, the J end lost 2 bases, and 15 bases lay between the germline ends. As DNA, the CDR3 is TGTGCCACCAGACAGGCGAGGACTGGAAACACCATATATTTT. It translates to CATRQARTGNTIYF.

The chain has TRBV7-3 and TRBJ2-2; 12 bases map to TRBD1. The CDR3 loop spans 15 amino acids. Germline CDR1 and CDR2: SGHTA and FQGTGA. V shed 2 bases, J shed 8 bases, and the junction held 3 bases outside the gene matches. The CDR3, as DNA: TGTGCCAGCAGCTTATCGGGACAGGGGGCAGGGGAGCTGTTTTTT. It translates to CASSLSGQGAGELFF. Full variable domain (remainder filled in from reference TRBV7-3 and TRBJ2-2): GAGVSQTPSNKVTEKGKYVELRCDPISGHTALYWYRQSLGQGPEFLIYFQGTGAADDSGLPNDRFFAVRPEGSVSTLKIQRTERGDSAVYLCASSLSGQGAGELFFGEGSRLTVL.

V gene TRBV5-1 combines with J gene TRBJ2-3; D tentatively reads TRBD1 or TRBD2 (5 bases each). With 0 bases removed from V and 1 base from J, the gap between germline ends came to 12 bases. CDR3 length equals 16 residues. The germline V gene encodes CDR1 SGHRS and CDR2 YFSETQ. The CDR3 DNA sequence: TGCGCCAGCAGCTTGGTGTGGGACGAGGGCACAGATACGCAGTATTTT. Amino acids: CASSLVWDEGTDTQYF.

The CDR3 sequence: CASSRRTATNYGYTF. Here the CDR3 DNA reads TGTGCCAGCAGCCGGCGGACAGCCACTAACTATGGCTACACCTTC. This chain links TRBV7-2 with TRBJ1-2, with a weak D call TRBD1 (6 bases). CDR1 SGHTA and CDR2 FQGNSA come from the germline V gene. Trimming removed 5 bases from V and 0 bases from J, with 13 bases in between. This CDR3 region has 15 residues.

The chain carries TRBV9 and TRBJ2-1, with D hard to call. Trimming stripped 0 bases from V and 0 bases from J, with 4 bases between. The CDR3 runs 14 residues. Germline values: CDR1 SGDLS, CDR2 YYNGEE. Here the CDR3 DNA reads TGTGCCAGCAGCGTAGCCAGCTCCTACAATGAGCAGTTCTTC. It is translated as CASSVASSYNEQFF.

This chain connects TRBV5-4 to TRBJ1-4, with D hard to call. The CDR3 covers 14 residues. V gave up 4 bases and J gave up 2 bases, with 9 bases separating them. CDR1 is SGHNT and CDR2 is YYREEE in the germline V gene (reference sequence). CDR3 sequence reads: CASSPGGTNEKLFF. The CDR3 DNA follows: TGTGCCAGCAGCCCGGGAGGGACTAATGAAAAACTGTTTTTT. Full variable domain (outside the CDR3, taken from reference TRBV5-4 and TRBJ1-4): ETGVTQSPTHLIKTRGQQVTLRCSSQSGHNTVSWYQQALGQGPQFIFQYYREEENGRGNFPPRFSGLQFPNYSSELNVNALELDDSALYLCASSPGGTNEKLFFGSGTQLSVL.